Shown below are 22 T cell receptor beta chains from a single sample sequenced in a study of blood T cell repertoires in COVID-19. Some clones are missing from TCRdb's copy, which holds only in-frame ones; the method was immunoSEQ multiplex PCR. Of about 64,000 clones listed, about 86% are singletons. Sequencing input: peripheral blood. The receptors stem from a man between 35 and 55 years old with acute or convalescent COVID-19.

The V gene is TRBV3-1 (or the pseudogene TRBV3-2), the J gene TRBJ2-1, with a possible D match to TRBD2 (7 bases). CDR1 is LGHDT, CDR2 YNNKEL, per germline (reference sequence). CDR3 length: 13 amino acids. Trimming took 1 base from V and 9 from J, leaving 10 bases between them. CDR3 bases: TGTGCCAGCAGCCAAGGGGGGGGCGGTGAGCAGTTCTTC. Protein sequence: CASSQGGGGEQFF.

The chain uses TRBV6-6 and TRBJ1-6, with TRBD1 matching 10 bases. Trimming cost V 1 base and J 8 bases; bases outside gene matches: 2. The CDR3 totals 15 residues. Germline V lookup: CDR1 MNHNY, CDR2 SVGAGI (reference sequence). DNA of the CDR3: TGTGCCAGCAGTTACTGGGACAGGGGTGATTCACCCCTCCACTTT. As protein: CASSYWDRGDSPLHF.

This clone was observed once. The rearrangement joins TRBV5-8 to TRBJ1-1; 7 nucleotides line up with TRBD1. The germline gives CDR1 SGHTS, CDR2 YDEGEE. The CDR3 has 15 amino acids. V lost 4 bases and J lost 0; bases outside the gene matches: 6. The CDR3 here is CASSPPGTVNTEAFF. DNA of the CDR3: TGTGCCAGCAGCCCTCCAGGGACAGTGAACACTGAAGCTTTCTTT.

The sample holds a few counts of this clone. The V and J genes are TRBV15 and TRBJ1-5; TRBD1 is a possible D gene (6 bases). The V gene's germline CDR1 is LNHNV and CDR2 YYDKDF (reference sequence). Trimming removed 1 base from V and 1 base from J, with 11 bases in between. The CDR3 is 16 amino acids. The CDR3 bases are TGTGCCACCAGCAGAGCGTTGGGACAAAGCAATCAGCCCCAGCATTTT. Protein: CATSRALGQSNQPQHF.

The genes are TRBV10-3 and TRBJ1-1, with 10 bases that match TRBD1. Germline CDR1 ENHRY, CDR2 SYGVKD. V shed 5 bases, J shed 6 bases, and the junction held 3 bases outside the gene matches. The CDR3 loop spans 13 amino acids. DNA of the CDR3: TGTGCCATCAGTAGACAGGGGGCTGCTGAAGCTTTCTTT. Translating gives CAISRQGAAEAFF.

V gene TRBV2 combines with J gene TRBJ2-5; 7 bases line up with TRBD2. Germline CDR1 is SNHLY and CDR2 is FYNNEI. The V segment lost 10 bases and the J segment 5 bases; nucleotides outside the gene matches: 13. The CDR3 length is 14 residues. Here the CDR3 reads CATRMLGRAETQYF. The CDR3 DNA reads as TGTGCCACCAGGATGTTGGGGAGGGCGGAGACCCAGTACTTC.

The gene calls are TRBV6-5 and TRBJ1-2, with 7 bases matching TRBD1. V trimming: 5 bases; J trimming: 4 bases; junction bases outside the gene matches: 4. CDR3 length: 13 amino acids. Germline assignment: CDR1 MNHEY and CDR2 SVGAGI. DNA for the CDR3: TGTGCCAGCAGTCTTGGGACAGCCTATGGCTACACCTTC. The encoded protein is CASSLGTAYGYTF.

The genes are TRBV6-5 and TRBJ1-5; a weak D match, TRBD1 (6 bases). The CDR3 has 15 amino acids. Germline assignment: CDR1 MNHEY and CDR2 SVGAGI. V lost 5 bases and J lost 5, with 16 bases in between. CDR3: CASSNLAGEYQPQHF. CDR3 in DNA: TGTGCCAGCAGTAACCTTGCAGGGGAGTATCAGCCCCAGCATTTT.

The rearrangement joins TRBV11-3 to TRBJ1-1, with D maybe TRBD1 (6 bases). CDR1 and CDR2 (germline): SGHNT, YENEEA. Trimming took 2 bases from V and 0 from J, leaving 10 bases between them. This CDR3 region has 15 residues. CDR3 residues: CASSLMDSMNTEAFF. As DNA, the CDR3 is TGTGCCAGCAGCTTAATGGACAGTATGAACACTGAAGCTTTCTTT.

The chain recombines TRBV30 with TRBJ1-2, with a possible D match to TRBD1 (5 bases). The germline V and J ends were trimmed by 2 bases and 2 bases, with 9 bases remaining between them. CDR3 length equals 13 residues. Germline V gives CDR1 GTSNPN, CDR2 SVGIG (reference sequence). CDR3 in amino acids: CAWSYKGNYGYTF. In DNA form, the CDR3 reads TGTGCCTGGAGTTACAAGGGGAACTATGGCTACACCTTC. The full variable domain, with the rest looked up from reference TRBV30 and TRBJ1-2, is SQTIHQWPATLVQPVGSPLSLECTVEGTSNPNLYWYRQAAGRGLQLLFYSVGIGQISSEVPQNLSASRPQDRQFILSSKKLLLSDSGFYLCAWSYKGNYGYTFGSGTRLTVV.

The chain couples TRBV5-4 to TRBJ1-6; possibly TRBD1 for D (6 bases). Trimming took off 0 bases at V and 6 bases at J, with 10 bases between the two ends. The germline CDR1 and CDR2 sequences are SGHNT and YYREEE (reference sequence). This CDR3 has 15 amino acids. The CDR3 bases are TGTGCCAGCAGCTTGGCAGGGGTGGGTAATTCACCCCTCCACTTT. Translation gives CASSLAGVGNSPLHF.

The chain employs TRBV28 and TRBJ1-2, with TRBD1 identical over 10 bases. This CDR3 has 16 residues. Germline trimming cut 4 bases from V and 4 bases from J; bases unmatched to any gene: 9. Germline-derived CDR1 and CDR2 are MDHEN and SYDVKM. The CDR3 region is CASSYALGQGPYGYTF. CDR3 coding DNA: TGTGCCAGCAGTTACGCCCTGGGACAGGGGCCCTATGGCTACACCTTC.

The chain carries TRBV27 and TRBJ1-1, with 7 nucleotides matching TRBD1. The CDR3 has 13 amino acids. The germline V gene has CDR1 MNHEY and CDR2 SMNVEV (reference sequence). The ends lost 5 bases at V and 8 bases at J; junction bases unmatched: 8. CDR3 coding DNA: TGTGCCAGCAGTCCAAACTACAGGGGAGAAGCTTTCTTT. Translated, it gives CASSPNYRGEAFF.

The chain couples TRBV4-2 to TRBJ1-1; 9 bases align to TRBD1. The V and J ends lost 3 bases and 7 bases, in that order; junction bases with no gene match: 9. The length of the CDR3 is 15 residues. Germline V CDR1 and CDR2: LGHNA, YNFKEQ. CDR3 DNA sequence: TGTGCCAGCAGCCAGCTTTGGGACAGGGTTATTGAAGCTTTCTTT. This sequence encodes CASSQLWDRVIEAFF.

This sequence joins TRBV7-8 and TRBJ1-1, with 7 bases lining up with TRBD1. The junction had 11 bases not matched to a gene; V was cut back by 7 bases and J by 3 bases. The germline V gene encodes CDR1 SGHVS and CDR2 FQNEAQ. The CDR3 is 15 residues long. CDR3 region: CASTAPATGDTEAFF. In DNA, the CDR3 is TGTGCCAGCACCGCCCCGGCTACAGGGGACACTGAAGCTTTCTTT.

V gene TRBV6-5 combines with J gene TRBJ2-1, with D maybe TRBD2 (7 bases). The germline CDR1 and CDR2 sequences are MNHEY and SVGAGI. The CDR3 extends over 15 amino acids. Between the trimmed V and J ends, which lost 6 bases and 5 bases, there was a span of 17 bases. The chain's CDR3 is CASSPWGGGDNEQFF. The DNA of the CDR3 is TGTGCCAGCAGCCCATGGGGCGGGGGCGACAATGAGCAGTTCTTC.

The V and J genes are TRBV6-5 and TRBJ1-2; no definite D call. The V end lost 8 bases, the J end lost 0 bases, and 7 bases lay between the germline ends. Germline loops: CDR1 MNHEY, CDR2 SVGAGI. The CDR3 runs 12 residues. The CDR3, as DNA: TGTGCCAGCGGTTTAGCTAACTATGGCTACACCTTC. The encoded protein is CASGLANYGYTF.

This rearrangement joins TRBV30 to TRBJ2-6; D is unresolved. Germline CDR1 reads GTSNPN; CDR2 reads SVGIG (reference sequence). Trimming cost V 7 bases and J 1 base, with 17 bases left between them. The CDR3 is 16 amino acids. CDR3 in DNA: TGTGCCTTGCCCAGCCGAGGCGTGTCTGGGGCCAACGTCCTGACTTTC. This gives the protein CALPSRGVSGANVLTF.

This clone came up once. The rearrangement links TRBV11-3 to TRBJ2-7, with D possibly matching TRBD2 (6 bases). The CDR3 is made up of 17 amino acids. The ends were cut back, 5 bases at V and 2 bases at J, with 22 bases in the middle. The germline CDR1 and CDR2 sequences are SGHNT and YENEEA. CDR3: CASSAPTAGPITYEQYF. CDR3 DNA: TGTGCCAGCAGCGCCCCGACAGCGGGCCCGATTACCTACGAGCAGTACTTC.

The V and J genes are TRBV10-1 and TRBJ2-7; TRBD2 is a possible D gene (5 bases). The CDR3 consists of 14 residues. Germline V gene sequence: CDR1 WNHNN, CDR2 SYGVQD (reference sequence). The V gene lost 2 bases and the J gene lost 2 bases, with 10 bases spanning the gap. Written as DNA, the CDR3 is TGCGCCAGCAGTGAGGGAGTAGCGCCCTACGAGCAGTACTTC. Its protein product is CASSEGVAPYEQYF.

The V call is TRBV28, the J call TRBJ1-1; 11 bases are shared with TRBD1. CDR3 length equals 16 residues. V lost 5 bases and J lost 3; bases outside the gene matches: 8. CDR1 is MDHEN and CDR2 is SYDVKM in the germline V gene. The CDR3 loop reads CASSLAGQGADTEAFF. In nucleotides, the CDR3 is TGTGCCAGCAGTCTAGCCGGACAGGGGGCGGACACTGAAGCTTTCTTT.

This clone was counted once. V and J are TRBV11-2 and TRBJ1-1; 7 positions match TRBD1. Germline CDR1 SGHAT, CDR2 FQNNGV. V trimming: 3 bases; J trimming: 1 base; junction bases outside the gene matches: 2. The CDR3 contains 14 residues. This chain's CDR3 is CASSFRTGNTEAFF. Written as DNA, the CDR3 is TGTGCCAGCAGCTTTCGGACAGGGAACACTGAAGCTTTCTTT.